The 24 T cell receptor beta chains below were found in one sample sequenced in a study of blood T cell repertoires in COVID-19. Some clones are missing from TCRdb's copy, which holds only in-frame ones; the method was immunoSEQ multiplex PCR. This table has 180,000 or so clones, 83% appearing once. Sequencing was done on a sample of PBMCs or T cells enriched from blood (not recorded which). Source of these receptors: a woman between 50 and 59 years old who had recovered from COVID-19.

The rearrangement links TRBV6-4 to TRBJ2-1; possibly TRBD2 for D (5 bases). Germline V CDR1 and CDR2: MRHNA, SNTAGT. The CDR3 has 15 amino acids. V lost 0 bases and J 7 bases, leaving 13 bases between the germline ends. Written as DNA, the CDR3 is TGTGCCAGCAGTGACTCGAGTGGTGGCGGGAATGAGCAGTTCTTC. As protein: CASSDSSGGGNEQFF.

J is TRBJ2-2 and V is TRBV9; 7 bases are shared with TRBD2. With V trimmed by 4 bases and J by 6 bases, 6 bases remained unmatched. There are 14 residues in the CDR3. Germline V gene data show CDR1 as SGDLS and CDR2 as YYNGEE. The CDR3 protein is CASSPVRESGELFF. The CDR3 DNA reads as TGTGCCAGCAGCCCCGTGCGGGAGTCCGGGGAGCTGTTTTTT.

This chain uses TRBV7-2 with TRBJ2-3; 7 bases are shared with TRBD2. The J segment lost 4 bases and the V segment lost 3 bases, leaving 10 bases of the junction unmatched. The V gene's germline CDR1 is SGHTA and CDR2 FQGNSA. The CDR3 spans 16 residues. CDR3 DNA sequence: TGTGCCAGCAGCTTCCGACTAAGCGGGGTGTCAGATACGCAGTATTTT. Translated, it gives CASSFRLSGVSDTQYF.

This clone was seen ten or more times. V usage is TRBV4-3 and J usage is TRBJ2-1; 7 bases agree with TRBD2. The trim removed 4 bases at V and 7 bases at J, leaving 13 bases unmatched. Germline loops: CDR1 LGHNA, CDR2 YSLEER. CDR3 size: 16 residues. The CDR3, as DNA: TGCGCCAGCAGCCCCCAAGTGAGGGAGGGCGGGAATGAGCAGTTCTTC. Translating it yields CASSPQVREGGNEQFF.

The V and J genes are TRBV6-6 and TRBJ1-4; D possibly corresponds to TRBD1 (5 bases). The CDR3 consists of 13 residues. Looked up from germline, CDR1 is MNHNY and CDR2 is SVGAGI (reference sequence). Between the trimmed V and J ends, which lost 5 bases and 4 bases, there was a span of 8 bases. The CDR3 spells CASSRQINEKLFF. CDR3 in DNA: TGTGCCAGCAGTCGACAGATTAATGAAAAACTGTTTTTT.

The chain recombines TRBV28 with TRBJ1-4; a weak D match, TRBD1 (5 bases). The length of the CDR3 is 15 residues. Trimming shortened V by 6 bases and J by 8 bases, and 19 bases separated the two germline ends. Germline CDR1 reads MDHEN; CDR2 reads SYDVKM. Here the CDR3 DNA reads TGTGCCAGCAGGGAGACAGTTGGGTTTAAGGAAAAACTGTTTTTT. The encoded protein is CASRETVGFKEKLFF.

This clone was seen only once. The chain couples TRBV27 to TRBJ1-1, with a tentative D call TRBD1 (6 bases). V lost 7 bases and J 0 bases, leaving 21 bases between the germline ends. CDR3 length equals 17 residues. CDR1 is MNHEY and CDR2 is SMNVEV in the germline V gene (reference sequence). In DNA form, the CDR3 reads TGTGCCAGCATGCGCGGGGGCCGCGGAGGAATGAACACTGAAGCTTTCTTT. Translating gives CASMRGGRGGMNTEAFF.

V gene TRBV11-2 combines with J gene TRBJ2-7; D gene uncertain. The CDR3 is 12 amino acids. V lost 1 base to trimming and J lost 2 bases, with 3 bases between them. CDR1 SGHAT and CDR2 FQNNGV come from the germline V gene. Here the CDR3 reads CASSLGAYEQYV. CDR3 coding DNA: TGTGCCAGCAGCTTAGGCGCCTACGAGCAGTACGTC.

This clone appeared a few times. The rearrangement uses TRBV9 and TRBJ1-6; D is possibly TRBD1 (6 bases). V lost 3 bases and J lost 0, with 19 bases in between. The CDR3 has 19 amino acids. Germline CDR1 is SGDLS and CDR2 is YYNGEE. The CDR3 region has the DNA TGTGCCAGCAGCGCCAAGGACAGACCCAACAGCTCCTATAATTCACCCCTCCACTTT. It yields the protein CASSAKDRPNSSYNSPLHF.

The J gene is TRBJ1-6, the V gene TRBV27; 9 positions match TRBD1. CDR1 and CDR2 (germline): MNHEY, SMNVEV (reference sequence). V shed 5 bases and J 8 bases; nucleotides not matched to a gene: 7. There are 15 residues in the CDR3. CDR3 protein: CASSQNRDRDSPLHF. The CDR3 DNA follows: TGTGCCAGCAGTCAAAACCGGGACAGGGATTCACCCCTCCACTTT.

The chain joins TRBV29-1 to TRBJ2-5; D gene unclear. In germline, CDR1 is SQVTM, CDR2 ANQGSEA. There are 13 residues in the CDR3. V dropped 6 bases and J dropped 5 bases, with 16 bases sitting between them. CDR3 sequence (DNA): TGCAGCGTCCGCCCCCCGGGTATGGAGACCCAGTACTTC. Amino acid sequence: CSVRPPGMETQYF.

V is TRBV7-9 and J is TRBJ1-2, with TRBD1 matching over 10 bases. V lost 5 bases, J lost 4 bases, and 7 bases stayed unmatched. Germline CDR1 and CDR2: SEHNR and FQNEAQ (reference sequence). The CDR3 runs 15 residues. CDR3 region: CASSQAGTGAYGYTF. CDR3 DNA: TGTGCCAGCAGCCAAGCCGGGACAGGGGCCTATGGCTACACCTTC.

The genes are TRBV6-5 and TRBJ1-4; D is undetermined. The germline CDR1 and CDR2 sequences are MNHEY and SVGAGI. The ends were cut back, 6 bases at V and 4 bases at J, with 15 bases in the middle. This CDR3 has 15 amino acids. The CDR3 nucleotides read TGTGCCAGCAGGCCCACCTCTCCCTATAATGAAAAACTGTTTTTT. This translates into CASRPTSPYNEKLFF.

The chain recombines TRBV7-2 with TRBJ1-5; D is possibly TRBD1 (5 bases). Trimming pared 6 bases from V and 4 bases from J, leaving 10 bases between. This CDR3 region has 13 residues. Germline loops: CDR1 SGHTA, CDR2 FQGNSA. The CDR3 DNA reads as TGTGCCAGCAGTGACAGACTGAATCAGCCCCAGCATTTT. This codes for CASSDRLNQPQHF.

Regarding this clone: The junction and the germline gene differ at one end; a read error may be behind it. The V call is TRBV19, the J call TRBJ2-5, with D possibly TRBD2 on 7 matching bases. From germline, CDR1 is LNHDA and CDR2 SQIVND (reference sequence). The CDR3 spans 18 residues. The CDR3 is CASSIAGGLRDHQETQYF. CDR3 DNA: TGTGCCAGTAGTATAGCGGGGGGCCTTAGAGACCACCAGGAGACCCAGTACTTC.

The chain employs TRBV7-9 and TRBJ1-1, with D unresolved. The germline V and J ends were trimmed by 5 bases and 1 base, with 8 bases remaining between them. There are 13 residues in the CDR3. Germline CDR1 and CDR2: SEHNR and FQNEAQ (reference sequence). The DNA of the CDR3 is TGTGCCAGCAGCCACGGGAAGAACACTGAAGCTTTCTTT. This gives the protein CASSHGKNTEAFF. Based on the CDR3 plus reference TRBV7-9 and TRBJ1-1, the full variable domain is DTGVSQNPRHKITKRGQNVTFRCDPISEHNRLYWYRQTLGQGPEFLTYFQNEAQLEKSRLLSDRFSAERPKGSFSTLEIQRTEQGDSAMYLCASSHGKNTEAFFGQGTRLTVV.

This sequence joins TRBV7-2 and TRBJ1-2; D is perhaps TRBD1 (6 bases). Trimming removed 7 bases at V and 4 bases at J, with 16 bases between. CDR1 is SGHTA and CDR2 is FQGNSA in the germline V gene. The CDR3 sequence is 14 residues long. The CDR3 nucleotides read TGTGCCAGCATACGACAGGTCAGCGCCTATGGCTACACCTTC. It specifies CASIRQVSAYGYTF.

The CDR3 DNA is TGTGCCAGCAACCGGGGGCGGGGACAGGCTTTCTTT. Its protein product is CASNRGRGQAFF. The chain employs TRBV12-3 or TRBV12-4 and TRBJ1-1; 7 nucleotides agree with TRBD1. The CDR3 consists of 12 residues. With V trimmed by 7 bases and J by 11 bases, 10 bases remained unmatched.

The rearrangement uses TRBV29-1 and TRBJ2-2; D is uncertain. Germline V lookup: CDR1 SQVTM, CDR2 ANQGSEA. The length of the CDR3 is 11 residues. Trimming removed 6 bases at V and 5 bases at J, with 7 bases between. The CDR3 reads CSVQWTGELFF. In DNA form, the CDR3 reads TGCAGCGTACAGTGGACCGGGGAGCTGTTTTTT.

CDR3 sequence: CASSSSGGLNSGANVLTF. The CDR3, as DNA: TGCGCCAGCAGCTCCTCAGGGGGACTGAACTCTGGGGCCAACGTCCTGACTTTC. The genes are TRBV5-1 and TRBJ2-6; possible D gene TRBD1, 7 bases. With 3 bases removed from V and 0 bases from J, the gap between germline ends came to 16 bases. The CDR3 covers 18 residues. The germline gives CDR1 SGHRS, CDR2 YFSETQ.

The rearrangement uses TRBV6-5 and TRBJ1-1; D call uncertain. The CDR3 is made up of 12 amino acids. V lost 7 bases and J lost 4, with 10 bases in between. Germline V gene data show CDR1 as MNHEY and CDR2 as SVGAGI. The CDR3 reads CASTLRGTEAFF. The CDR3 DNA sequence: TGTGCCAGCACTTTGCGCGGCACTGAAGCTTTCTTT.

The chain couples TRBV3-1 (or the pseudogene TRBV3-2) to TRBJ1-4; D uncertain. From germline, CDR1 is LGHDT and CDR2 YNNKEL (reference sequence). Trimming cost V 1 base and J 0 bases, with 9 bases left between them. The CDR3 loop spans 16 amino acids. CDR3 in DNA: TGTGCCAGCAGCCAAGGAAACGGGGCAACTAATGAAAAACTGTTTTTT. It encodes CASSQGNGATNEKLFF.

This chain joins TRBV25-1 and TRBJ2-2; D is possibly TRBD1 (6 bases). The CDR3 covers 14 residues. The germline V gene encodes CDR1 MGHDK and CDR2 SYGVNS. Trimming removed 7 bases from V and 3 bases from J, with 12 bases in between. CDR3 protein: CASNGQGYTGELFF. DNA of the CDR3: TGTGCCAGCAACGGGCAGGGGTACACCGGGGAGCTGTTTTTT.

The rearrangement uses TRBV4-1 and TRBJ1-3; D unclear. V dropped 2 bases and J dropped 3 bases, with 2 bases sitting between them. Germline V gene lookup returns CDR1 MGHRA and CDR2 YSYEKL. The CDR3 totals 12 residues. The CDR3 here is CASSQYGNTIYF. CDR3 DNA sequence: TGCGCCAGCAGCCAATATGGAAACACCATATATTTT.